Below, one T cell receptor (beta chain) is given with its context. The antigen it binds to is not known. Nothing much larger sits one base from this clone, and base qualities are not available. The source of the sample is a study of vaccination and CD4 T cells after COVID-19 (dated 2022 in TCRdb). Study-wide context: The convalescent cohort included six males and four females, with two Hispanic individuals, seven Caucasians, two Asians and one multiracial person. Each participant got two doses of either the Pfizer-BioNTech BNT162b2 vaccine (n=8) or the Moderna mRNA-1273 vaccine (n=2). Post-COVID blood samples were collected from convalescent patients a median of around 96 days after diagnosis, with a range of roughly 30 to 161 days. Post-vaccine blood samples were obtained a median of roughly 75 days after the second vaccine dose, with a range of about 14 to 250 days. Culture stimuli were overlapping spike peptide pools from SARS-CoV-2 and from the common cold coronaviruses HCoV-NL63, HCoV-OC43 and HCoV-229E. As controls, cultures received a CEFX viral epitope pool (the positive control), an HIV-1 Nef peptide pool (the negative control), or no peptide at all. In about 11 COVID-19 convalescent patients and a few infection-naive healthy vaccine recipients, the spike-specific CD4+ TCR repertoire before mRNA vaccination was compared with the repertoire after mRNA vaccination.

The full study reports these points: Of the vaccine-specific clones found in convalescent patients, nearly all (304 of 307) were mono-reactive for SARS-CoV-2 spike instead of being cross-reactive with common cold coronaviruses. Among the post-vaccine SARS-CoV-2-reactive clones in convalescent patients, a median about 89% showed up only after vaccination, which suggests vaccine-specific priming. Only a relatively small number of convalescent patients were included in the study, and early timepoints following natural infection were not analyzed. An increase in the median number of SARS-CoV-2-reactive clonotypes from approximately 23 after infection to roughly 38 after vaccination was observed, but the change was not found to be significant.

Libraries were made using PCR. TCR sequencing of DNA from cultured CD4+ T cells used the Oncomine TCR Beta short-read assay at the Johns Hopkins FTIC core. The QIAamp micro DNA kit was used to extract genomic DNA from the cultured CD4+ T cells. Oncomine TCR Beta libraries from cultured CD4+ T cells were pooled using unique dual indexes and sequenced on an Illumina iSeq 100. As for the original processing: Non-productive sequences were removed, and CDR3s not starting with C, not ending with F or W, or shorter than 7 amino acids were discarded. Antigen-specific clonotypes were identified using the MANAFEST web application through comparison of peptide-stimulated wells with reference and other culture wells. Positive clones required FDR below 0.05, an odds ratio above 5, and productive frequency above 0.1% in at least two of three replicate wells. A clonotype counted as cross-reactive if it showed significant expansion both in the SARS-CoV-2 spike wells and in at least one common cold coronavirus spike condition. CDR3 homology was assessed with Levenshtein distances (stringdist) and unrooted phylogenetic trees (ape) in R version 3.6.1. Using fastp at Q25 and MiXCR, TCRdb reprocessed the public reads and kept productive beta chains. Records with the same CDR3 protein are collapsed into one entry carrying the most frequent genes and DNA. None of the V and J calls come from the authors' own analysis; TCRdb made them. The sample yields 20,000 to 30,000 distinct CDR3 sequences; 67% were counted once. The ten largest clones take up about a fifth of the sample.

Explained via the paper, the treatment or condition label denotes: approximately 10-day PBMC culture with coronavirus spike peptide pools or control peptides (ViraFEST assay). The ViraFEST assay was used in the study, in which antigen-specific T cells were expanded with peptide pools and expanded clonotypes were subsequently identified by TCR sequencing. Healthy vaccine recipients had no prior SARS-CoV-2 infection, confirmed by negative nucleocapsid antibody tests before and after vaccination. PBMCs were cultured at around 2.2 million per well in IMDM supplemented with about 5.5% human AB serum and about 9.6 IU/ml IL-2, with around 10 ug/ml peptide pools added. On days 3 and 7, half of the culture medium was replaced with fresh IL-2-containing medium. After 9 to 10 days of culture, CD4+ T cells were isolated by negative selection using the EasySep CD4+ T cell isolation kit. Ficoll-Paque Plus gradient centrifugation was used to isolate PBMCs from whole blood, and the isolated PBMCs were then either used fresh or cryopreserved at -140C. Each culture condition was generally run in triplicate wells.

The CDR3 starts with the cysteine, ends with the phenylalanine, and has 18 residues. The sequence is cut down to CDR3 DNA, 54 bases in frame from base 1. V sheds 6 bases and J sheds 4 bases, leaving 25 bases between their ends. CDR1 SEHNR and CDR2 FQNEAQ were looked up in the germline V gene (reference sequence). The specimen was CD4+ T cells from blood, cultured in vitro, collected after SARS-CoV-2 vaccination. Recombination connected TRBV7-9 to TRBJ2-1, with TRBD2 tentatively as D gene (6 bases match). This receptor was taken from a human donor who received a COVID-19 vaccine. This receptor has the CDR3 CASRPRGTDSDLYNEQFF. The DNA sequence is TGTGCCAGCAGACCACGCGGGACGGACTCCGATCTTTACAATGAGCAGTTCTTC.